This is a list of T cell receptor beta chains from one sample in a study of shared clonotypes between healthy human individuals. The table came from immunoSEQ multiplex PCR; TCRdb's copy has only in-frame clones and leaves some out. The sample comprises 1,500,000 or so clones, roughly 97% of which are singletons, and roughly 1.2% rests with the top ten. Sequencing was carried out using naive CD4+ T cells sorted from blood. Receptors originate from a man aged 30 to 45 in good health. Each CDR3 is given with its conserved first and last residue. Each record gives: D gene, V gene, J gene, clone size, CDR3 DNA, CDR3 protein. The D gene is left open where the match is weak. Not every row has a clone size; where given, it reads once, few, many or a size class.

D: -
V: TRBV27
J: TRBJ1-2
size: -
DNA: TGTGCCAGCAGTTTATCGGGGATAGGCTATGGCTACACCTTC
CDR3: CASSLSGIGYGYTF

D: TRBD1
V: TRBV6-5
J: TRBJ2-7
size: -
DNA: TGTGCCAGCAGGACACAGGGGGTCCCCTACGAGCAGTACTTC
CDR3: CASRTQGVPYEQYF

D: -
V: TRBV18
J: TRBJ1-4
size: once
DNA: TGTGCCAGCTCACCAGCAGGGCTGGGTGAAAAACTGTTTTTT
CDR3: CASSPAGLGEKLFF

D: TRBD2
V: TRBV19
J: TRBJ2-1
size: -
DNA: TGTGCCAGTAGCAAGACTAGCGGGAGAGATTTTGGCAATGAGCAGTTCTTC
CDR3: CASSKTSGRDFGNEQFF

D: -
V: TRBV7-8
J: TRBJ1-2
size: once
DNA: TGTGCCAGCAGCTTCGATAGGGACTATGGCTACACCTTC
CDR3: CASSFDRDYGYTF

D: -
V: TRBV5-1
J: TRBJ2-2
size: -
DNA: TGCGCCAGCAGCCTAGGACAGTCGAACACCGGGGAGCTGTTTTTT
CDR3: CASSLGQSNTGELFF

D: -
V: TRBV28
J: TRBJ2-7
size: -
DNA: TGTGCCAGCAGTTTACTTGGCGAGCAGTACTTC
CDR3: CASSLLGEQYF

D: TRBD2
V: TRBV18
J: TRBJ2-5
size: -
DNA: TGTGCCAGCTCACCAGCAGCGGGAGGGCTTGAGACCCAGTACTTC
CDR3: CASSPAAGGLETQYF

D: TRBD1
V: TRBV7-9
J: TRBJ1-2
size: -
DNA: TGTGCCAGCAGCGATGGGACAGATAAATATGGCTACACCTTC
CDR3: CASSDGTDKYGYTF

D: -
V: TRBV19
J: TRBJ1-5
size: -
DNA: TGTGCCAGTAGTATCTTTCGGCAGGGGACAAGCAATCAGCCCCAGCATTTT
CDR3: CASSIFRQGTSNQPQHF

D: TRBD2
V: TRBV2
J: TRBJ2-1
size: -
DNA: TGTGCCAGCAGAACTAGCGGCCCCTACAATGAGCAGTTCTTC
CDR3: CASRTSGPYNEQFF

D: TRBD1
V: TRBV10-3
J: TRBJ2-7
size: -
DNA: TGTGCCATCAGCCAACAGGGGATCCGGTACGAGCAGTACTTC
CDR3: CAISQQGIRYEQYF

D: -
V: TRBV19
J: TRBJ1-2
size: -
DNA: TGTGCCAGTAGTATCATCCAGGGGAATAACTATGGCTACACCTTC
CDR3: CASSIIQGNNYGYTF

D: -
V: TRBV28
J: TRBJ2-7
size: -
DNA: TGTGCCAGCAGCAGTATGCGTGCAGATTCTACGAAGCAGTACTTC
CDR3: CASSSMRADSTKQYF

D: -
V: TRBV7-9
J: TRBJ1-5
size: -
DNA: TGTGCCAGCAGCTTCGGGAGAAACGGCAATCAGCCCCAGCATTTT
CDR3: CASSFGRNGNQPQHF

D: TRBD1
V: TRBV9
J: TRBJ2-7
size: -
DNA: TGTGCCAGCAGCGGCCGGGACAGGGGCAACGAGCAGTACTTC
CDR3: CASSGRDRGNEQYF

D: -
V: TRBV30
J: TRBJ2-2
size: -
DNA: TGTGCCTGGATGGGAGTGTGGGGAGCCGGGGAGCTGTTTTTT
CDR3: CAWMGVWGAGELFF

D: -
V: TRBV5-1
J: TRBJ2-3
size: few
DNA: TGCGCCAGCAGCTTGGGAGGGGCAGATACGCAGTATTTT
CDR3: CASSLGGADTQYF

D: TRBD1
V: TRBV10-1
J: TRBJ2-3
size: -
DNA: TGCGCCAGGATGGGGACAGAAAGCACAGATACGCAGTATTTT
CDR3: CARMGTESTDTQYF

D: TRBD2
V: TRBV5-1
J: TRBJ2-7
size: -
DNA: TGCGCCAGCAGCTTGGTTTTAGCGGGAGGCGAGCAGTACTTC
CDR3: CASSLVLAGGEQYF

D: -
V: TRBV6-1
J: TRBJ1-5
size: once
DNA: TGTGCCAGCAGTGGGGGGTTCGGGGATAGTGGCAATCAGCCCCAGCATTTT
CDR3: CASSGGFGDSGNQPQHF

D: -
V: TRBV27
J: TRBJ2-5
size: -
DNA: TGTGCCAGCAGTTTATACAGCCAGACTGAGACCCAGTACTTC
CDR3: CASSLYSQTETQYF

D: -
V: TRBV5-1
J: TRBJ2-5
size: -
DNA: TGCGCCAGCAGCTTGGTGGGGGATCAAGAGACCCAGTACTTC
CDR3: CASSLVGDQETQYF

D: TRBD2
V: TRBV10-3
J: TRBJ2-5
size: -
DNA: TGTGCCATCACCAGCGGCGGGGGGGAGACCCAGTACTTC
CDR3: CAITSGGGETQYF

D: -
V: TRBV28
J: TRBJ2-7
size: -
DNA: TGTGCCAGCAGTTTAGACTTTCACCCTTCCTACGAGCAGTACTTC
CDR3: CASSLDFHPSYEQYF

D: TRBD2
V: TRBV7-9
J: TRBJ2-1
size: -
DNA: TGTGCCAGCAGCTTATTGGGACTAGCGGAGAATTACAATGAGCAGTTCTTC
CDR3: CASSLLGLAENYNEQFF

D: -
V: TRBV28
J: TRBJ1-1
size: -
DNA: TGTGCCAGCAAAACGGGGAGGGCTGAAGCTTTCTTT
CDR3: CASKTGRAEAFF

D: -
V: TRBV18
J: TRBJ2-1
size: -
DNA: TGTGCCAGCTCACCGGCTTCACCGTTTGTCCGTTACAATGAGCAGTTCTTC
CDR3: CASSPASPFVRYNEQFF

D: TRBD2
V: TRBV5-1
J: TRBJ2-2
size: -
DNA: TGCGCCAGCAGCTTTACGACTAGCGGGGCGAACACCGGGGAGCTGTTTTTT
CDR3: CASSFTTSGANTGELFF

D: -
V: TRBV15
J: TRBJ1-5
size: -
DNA: TGTGCCACCAGCAGAGATGGGGGGCAGGGCCGCAATCAGCCCCAGCATTTT
CDR3: CATSRDGGQGRNQPQHF

D: TRBD2
V: TRBV6-1
J: TRBJ2-1
size: -
DNA: TGTGCCAGCAGTGAAGGACTAGCGGCGTACAATGAGCAGTTCTTC
CDR3: CASSEGLAAYNEQFF

D: -
V: TRBV19
J: TRBJ2-3
size: once
DNA: TGTGCCAGTAGTATCCTCGGTGCTTCTAGCACAGATACGCAGTATTTT
CDR3: CASSILGASSTDTQYF

D: -
V: TRBV7-2
J: TRBJ2-5
size: -
DNA: TGTGCCAGCAGCTTAAGAAGGGAAGAGACCCAGTACTTC
CDR3: CASSLRREETQYF

D: -
V: TRBV5-4
J: TRBJ1-2
size: -
DNA: TGTGCCAGCAGCTTGTTCGGGGCCGTGAACTATGGCTACACCTTC
CDR3: CASSLFGAVNYGYTF

D: -
V: TRBV5-1
J: TRBJ2-5
size: -
DNA: TGCGCCAGCAGACCGATCGGGACCAACCAAGAGACCCAGTACTTC
CDR3: CASRPIGTNQETQYF

D: TRBD1
V: TRBV2
J: TRBJ2-1
size: -
DNA: TGTGCCAGCAGAGGGACAGACTTGGGATACTCCTACAATGAGCAGTTCTTC
CDR3: CASRGTDLGYSYNEQFF

D: -
V: TRBV5-6
J: TRBJ2-1
size: -
DNA: TGTGCCAGCAGCCGGGGGTGGTTCTCGGACTCCTACAATGAGCAGTTCTTC
CDR3: CASSRGWFSDSYNEQFF

D: -
V: TRBV5-4
J: TRBJ2-3
size: -
DNA: TGTGCCAGCAGCTTGGCGGCAGGGCATACGCAGTATTTT
CDR3: CASSLAAGHTQYF

D: TRBD1
V: TRBV4-3
J: TRBJ1-1
size: -
DNA: TGCGCCAGCAGCCAAGATGGGACAGGGGGAACTGAAGCTTTCTTT
CDR3: CASSQDGTGGTEAFF

D: -
V: TRBV9
J: TRBJ2-5
size: -
DNA: TGTGCCAGCAGCGGGACCGGGACTTCGGGGGAGACCCAGTACTTC
CDR3: CASSGTGTSGETQYF

D: TRBD2
V: TRBV9
J: TRBJ2-1
size: -
DNA: TGTGCCAGCAGCGTAGAGGCTAGCGGGACCTACAATGAGCAGTTCTTC
CDR3: CASSVEASGTYNEQFF

D: -
V: TRBV6-1
J: TRBJ1-2
size: -
DNA: TGTGCCAGCAGTGGCTATGGCTACACCTTC
CDR3: CASSGYGYTF

D: TRBD1
V: TRBV5-1
J: TRBJ2-7
size: few
DNA: TGCGCCAGCAGCTTGGGGCAGGGACAGGGGGCAGGTGAGCAGTACTTC
CDR3: CASSLGQGQGAGEQYF

D: -
V: TRBV19
J: TRBJ1-2
size: -
DNA: TGTGCCAGTAGCTCAGTTGCGGGGACTAACTATGGCTACACCTTC
CDR3: CASSSVAGTNYGYTF

D: -
V: TRBV27
J: TRBJ1-2
size: -
DNA: TGTGCCAGCAGTTTTAAGGGGCTACTTGGCTACACCTTC
CDR3: CASSFKGLLGYTF

D: -
V: TRBV2
J: TRBJ1-5
size: few
DNA: TGTGCCAGCAGTGAGCCGGGGCCCCAGCATTTT
CDR3: CASSEPGPQHF

D: -
V: TRBV6-1
J: TRBJ1-1
size: -
DNA: TGTGCCAGCAGTTGGGGTCTAGATACTGAAGCTTTCTTT
CDR3: CASSWGLDTEAFF

D: TRBD2
V: TRBV6-5
J: TRBJ2-7
size: -
DNA: TGTGCCAGCAGTTACGGTACGGGAGGTTACGAGCAGTACTTC
CDR3: CASSYGTGGYEQYF

D: -
V: TRBV6-1
J: TRBJ1-3
size: -
DNA: TGTGCCAGCAGTGGTTTCGGGGGCGCCGGAAACACCATATATTTT
CDR3: CASSGFGGAGNTIYF

D: TRBD1
V: TRBV7-8
J: TRBJ1-2
size: -
DNA: TGTGCCAGCAGCCCGGACAGGTCCCTTGGGGGCTACACCTTC
CDR3: CASSPDRSLGGYTF

D: -
V: TRBV30
J: TRBJ1-1
size: -
DNA: TGTGCCTGGAGTGTACGTCGGATTAAATGGACTGAAGCTTTCTTT
CDR3: CAWSVRRIKWTEAFF